The 23 T cell receptor beta chains given below trace back to one sample, sequenced in a study of shared clonotypes between healthy human individuals. Cells designated naive CD8 were CD45RO-negative and were positively selected for CCR7, with terminally differentiated effector memory CD45RA+ cells excluded. Generated by immunoSEQ multiplex PCR, the TCRdb table keeps only in-frame clones and is missing some. The sample holds 2 million or so clones, roughly 94% seen once. Sequencing input: naive CD8+ T cells sorted from blood. The receptors originated from a man between 18 and 29 years old in good health.

The V gene is TRBV4-3, the J gene TRBJ2-7; perhaps TRBD2 as D (5 bases). CDR1 is LGHNA, CDR2 YSLEER, per germline. Trimming removed 1 base at V and 0 bases at J, with 10 bases between. This CDR3 spans 15 amino acids. CDR3 sequence reads: CASSQVPGSSYEQYF. The CDR3 DNA is TGCGCCAGCAGCCAAGTGCCGGGGAGCTCCTACGAGCAGTACTTC.

The rearrangement joins TRBV29-1 to TRBJ2-1; D might be TRBD2 (5 bases). Trimming pared 3 bases from V and 7 bases from J, leaving 19 bases between. CDR1 is SQVTM, CDR2 ANQGSEA, per germline. The CDR3 sequence is 15 residues long. The CDR3 nucleotides read TGCAGCGTTGAGTGGTTCGGCCTAGCACCAAATGAGCAGTTCTTC. Translating it yields CSVEWFGLAPNEQFF.

In its sample, this clone was seen a few times. Other DNA sequences in this specimen translate into the identical CDR3. This sequence joins TRBV10-3 and TRBJ1-4; D gene uncertain. CDR3 length: 13 residues. V lost 2 bases to trimming and J lost 8 bases, with 9 bases between them. Looked up from germline, CDR1 is ENHRY and CDR2 is SYGVKD. The CDR3 nucleotides read TGTGCCATCAGTGAGACACGTGGGGAAAAACTGTTTTTT. It codes for CAISETRGEKLFF.

As to this clone: At the DNA level, this CDR3 is encoded by other sequences in the same sample as well. V usage is TRBV7-6 and J usage is TRBJ2-1, with 7 bases aligning to TRBD1. The germline V gene encodes CDR1 SGHVS and CDR2 FNYEAQ. The ends lost 6 bases at V and 0 bases at J; junction bases unmatched: 5. This CDR3 spans 15 amino acids. CDR3 sequence (DNA): TGTGCCAGCAGTTTGGGGGACAGCTCCTACAATGAGCAGTTCTTC. Translating it yields CASSLGDSSYNEQFF.

The V and J genes are TRBV7-2 and TRBJ2-7; unclear D gene. Trimming cost V 2 bases and J 3 bases, with 14 bases left between them. Germline V gives CDR1 SGHTA, CDR2 FQGNSA. The CDR3 is 15 amino acids. The CDR3 is CASSLWVGLDYEQYF. The CDR3 nucleotides are TGTGCCAGCAGCTTATGGGTAGGGCTAGACTACGAGCAGTACTTC.

The V and J genes are TRBV2 and TRBJ2-7; D might be TRBD1 (6 bases). The J call is doubtful: the DNA matches TRBJ2-5 better. There are 12 residues in the CDR3. Germline assignment: CDR1 SNHLY and CDR2 FYNNEI. This chain's CDR3 is CASSGQGETQYF. The CDR3 DNA reads TGTGCCAGCAGTGGTCAGGGGGAGACCCAGTACTTC.

V usage is TRBV10-1 and J usage is TRBJ2-7; 7 positions agree with TRBD2. V was clipped by 7 bases and J by 0 bases; unmatched bases: 15. There are 17 residues in the CDR3. Looked up from germline, CDR1 is WNHNN and CDR2 is SYGVQD (reference sequence). CDR3 region: CASNSWGGRESSYEQYF. DNA of the CDR3: TGCGCCAGCAATTCTTGGGGAGGGCGGGAGAGCTCCTACGAGCAGTACTTC.

The chain joins TRBV6-1 to TRBJ2-4, with 7 positions matching TRBD1. Unmatched junction bases numbered 10, after V lost 2 bases and J lost 9 bases. This CDR3 has 15 amino acids. Per germline, CDR1 MNHNS and CDR2 SASEGT. DNA of the CDR3: TGTGCCAGCAGTGAACTCAGGGGGACCCTGGGCATTCAGTACTTC. Translation: CASSELRGTLGIQYF.

The chain employs TRBV19 and TRBJ2-7, with 8 bases that match TRBD2. CDR1 is LNHDA, CDR2 SQIVND, per germline (reference sequence). Trimming removed 6 bases from V and 2 bases from J; junction bases left unmatched: 9. The CDR3 covers 15 residues. CDR3 DNA: TGTGCCAGTAGCCCCCGCGGGGGGCTCACCTACGAGCAGTACTTC. It translates to CASSPRGGLTYEQYF.

This clone was seen just once. Additional DNA sequences in this sample encode the identical CDR3. In DNA, the CDR3 is TGTGCCAGCGGCGACAGGCCGGATACGCAGTATTTT. This translates into CASGDRPDTQYF. This sequence joins TRBV7-9 and TRBJ2-3; perhaps TRBD1 as D (6 bases). This CDR3 is 12 amino acids long. V shed 8 bases and J shed 6 bases, with 12 bases lying between them. Germline CDR1 SEHNR, CDR2 FQNEAQ (reference sequence).

The chain has TRBV29-1 and TRBJ1-2, with a weak D call TRBD1 (6 bases). The germline V gene encodes CDR1 SQVTM and CDR2 ANQGSEA. CDR3 length: 14 amino acids. Deletions cut 3 bases from V and 8 bases from J, with 19 bases between. Here the CDR3 reads CSVDSSTGKGGYTF. The CDR3 nucleotides are TGCAGCGTTGACTCGTCTACAGGGAAGGGAGGCTACACCTTC.

The rearrangement joins TRBV4-2 to TRBJ2-1; D is ambiguous. The ends were cut back, 0 bases at V and 1 base at J, with 10 bases in the middle. Germline-derived CDR1 and CDR2 are LGHNA and YNFKEQ. The CDR3 spans 16 residues. This CDR3 reads CASSQDYGVSYNEQFF. The CDR3 DNA reads TGTGCCAGCAGCCAAGATTACGGCGTTTCCTACAATGAGCAGTTCTTC.

In the case of this clone: This same CDR3 is encoded by further DNA sequences in the sample. This chain joins TRBV5-1 and TRBJ2-5; TRBD1 agrees at 10 bases. The CDR3 loop spans 14 amino acids. V trimming: 4 bases; J trimming: 4 bases; junction bases outside the gene matches: 4. Germline V gives CDR1 SGHRS, CDR2 YFSETQ. The DNA of the CDR3 is TGCGCCAGCAGCACCGACAGGGGGCTAGAGACCCAGTACTTC. Residues: CASSTDRGLETQYF.

V gene TRBV2 combines with J gene TRBJ2-2; D ambiguous. CDR3 length: 13 residues. With 2 bases removed from V and 4 bases from J, the gap between germline ends came to 5 bases. Germline V CDR1 and CDR2: SNHLY, FYNNEI. The CDR3 spells CASSEFPTGELFF. CDR3 bases: TGTGCCAGCAGTGAATTCCCCACCGGGGAGCTGTTTTTT.

The chain recombines TRBV5-4 with TRBJ1-2; perhaps TRBD1 as D (5 bases). V dropped 0 bases and J dropped 7 bases, with 13 bases sitting between them. From germline, CDR1 is SGHNT and CDR2 YYREEE (reference sequence). The CDR3 contains 14 residues. The CDR3 DNA is TGTGCCAGCAGCTTGGCGGGGACCGGCCCTGGCTACACCTTC. Residues: CASSLAGTGPGYTF.

This clone was found once. J is TRBJ1-2 and V is TRBV5-6; the D is unclear. The germline V gene has CDR1 SGHDT and CDR2 YYEEEE. This CDR3 contains 19 residues. V lost 2 bases to trimming and J lost 3 bases, with 26 bases between them. CDR3 sequence (DNA): TGTGCCAGCAGCTTACCGCCGGGCGGGGAGGAGGCTTCATACTATGGCTACACCTTC. This gives the protein CASSLPPGGEEASYYGYTF.

The gene calls are TRBV7-9 and TRBJ1-5; 7 bases match TRBD1. The CDR3 sequence is 15 residues long. J lost 5 bases, V lost 5 bases, and 9 bases had no gene match. Germline V gives CDR1 SEHNR, CDR2 FQNEAQ (reference sequence). CDR3 in DNA: TGTGCCAGCAGCCATTCAAGGGACAGTTATCAGCCCCAGCATTTT. Its protein is CASSHSRDSYQPQHF.

The chain joins TRBV9 to TRBJ2-7; TRBD1 matches 11 bases. Germline CDR1 SGDLS, CDR2 YYNGEE. This CDR3 comprises 17 residues. V lost 3 bases and J lost 3; bases outside the gene matches: 11. The CDR3 reads CASSATGTGGPDYEQYF. Here the CDR3 DNA reads TGTGCCAGCAGCGCCACCGGGACAGGGGGGCCAGACTACGAGCAGTACTTC. The full variable domain, rest sourced from reference TRBV9 and TRBJ2-7, is DSGVTQTPKHLITATGQRVTLRCSPRSGDLSVYWYQQSLDQGLQFLIQYYNGEERAKGNILERFSAQQFPDLHSELNLSSLELGDSALYFCASSATGTGGPDYEQYFGPGTRLTVT.

The chain links TRBV28 to TRBJ2-7; no clear D. This CDR3 is 13 amino acids long. V was cut by 3 bases and J by 3 bases, with 9 bases left in between. CDR1 is MDHEN and CDR2 is SYDVKM in the germline V gene. CDR3 bases: TGTGCCAGCAGTTTGCCGGAAGACTACGAGCAGTACTTC. It codes for CASSLPEDYEQYF.

The rearrangement links TRBV5-6 to TRBJ2-7; 7 nucleotides agree with TRBD1. Germline V gene sequence: CDR1 SGHDT, CDR2 YYEEEE. The J segment lost 0 bases and the V segment lost 8 bases, leaving 8 bases of the junction unmatched. This CDR3 is built from 14 residues. The CDR3 protein is CARRQGLSSYEQYF. CDR3 coding DNA: TGTGCCAGGCGACAGGGCCTATCCTCCTACGAGCAGTACTTC.

The CDR3 DNA reads as TGCGCCAGCAGCCAACTCATAGACCCGGCCCGACCATACGAGCAGTACTTC. It translates to CASSQLIDPARPYEQYF. J is TRBJ2-7 and V is TRBV4-3; no clear D. Germline V gives CDR1 LGHNA, CDR2 YSLEER. Trimming pared 2 bases from V and 4 bases from J, leaving 21 bases between. The CDR3 runs to 17 residues.

The chain is built from TRBV27 and TRBJ2-7, with 7 positions matching TRBD2. Losses at the gene ends were 6 bases for V and 4 bases for J; bases not matched to a gene: 6. The CDR3 extends over 13 amino acids. The germline gives CDR1 MNHEY, CDR2 SMNVEV (reference sequence). The DNA for the CDR3 is TGTGCCAGCAGGGGGGGGAGTGGATACGAGCAGTACTTC. Its translation is CASRGGSGYEQYF.

The V and J genes are TRBV14 and TRBJ2-3; D is unresolved. Germline CDR1 reads SGHDN; CDR2 reads FVKESK. This CDR3 is built from 14 residues. Between the trimmed V and J ends, which lost 4 bases and 0 bases, there was a span of 8 bases. The CDR3 reads CASSPQDSTDTQYF. The CDR3 DNA sequence: TGTGCCAGCAGCCCTCAAGATAGCACAGATACGCAGTATTTT.